The 7 T cell receptor beta chains given below trace back to one sample, sequenced in a study of early T cells in non-severe SARS-CoV-2 infection. From the 5' RACE reads, TCRdb called clonotypes with MiXCR, one entry per CDR3 protein. This sample has 65,000 to 75,000 distinct CDR3 sequences, with roughly 13% found just once. The sample consisted of whole blood. All receptors derive from an adult who was a healthcare worker with PCR-confirmed SARS-CoV-2 infection or an uninfected control (not recorded which).

This clonotype was observed many times. J is TRBJ2-7 and V is TRBV5-1, with no clear D. The length of the CDR3 is 14 residues. The V and J ends lost 6 bases and 0 bases respectively, with 13 bases between them. Germline V gene data show CDR1 as SGHRS and CDR2 as YFSETQ. CDR3 DNA sequence: TGCGCCAGCAATAAGTCCCCCGGCTCCTACGAGCAGTACTTC. Translating gives CASNKSPGSYEQYF.

This clonotype was picked up a small number of times. V is TRBV30 and J is TRBJ2-3, with TRBD1 matching over 9 bases. In germline, CDR1 is GTSNPN, CDR2 SVGIG (reference sequence). Losses at the gene ends were 0 bases for V and 4 bases for J; bases not matched to a gene: 11. The CDR3 length is 17 residues. The CDR3 loop reads CAWSVTGTGFRADTQYF. The CDR3 region has the DNA TGTGCCTGGAGTGTGACCGGGACAGGGTTTCGGGCAGATACGCAGTATTTT.

The genes are TRBV2 and TRBJ2-3, with TRBD2 matching over 7 bases. V was clipped by 6 bases and J by 3 bases; unmatched bases: 3. Germline lookup yields CDR1 SNHLY and CDR2 FYNNEI. The CDR3 totals 13 residues. DNA for the CDR3: TGTGCCAGCAGAGGACTAGTTACAGATACGCAGTATTTT. Protein: CASRGLVTDTQYF.

The CDR3 here is CASGSRRAGRYGYTF. The CDR3 DNA reads as TGTGCTAGTGGCTCCCGGCGGGCAGGGCGATATGGCTACACCTTC. The chain links TRBV12-5 to TRBJ1-2, with D possibly being TRBD1 (5 bases). This CDR3 is 15 amino acids long. Trimming cost V 6 bases and J 5 bases, with 19 bases left between them. CDR1 is LGHNT, CDR2 FRNRAP, per germline.

This clonotype was recorded at least ten times. The CDR3 DNA reads as TGTGCCAGCAGCCCCGAGGGGGCCAGGGTCACAGATACGCAGTATTTT. This sequence encodes CASSPEGARVTDTQYF. The chain recombines TRBV7-9 with TRBJ2-3; 7 bases align to TRBD1. CDR1 is SEHNR, CDR2 FQNEAQ, per germline (reference sequence). Trimming cost V 5 bases and J 2 bases; bases outside gene matches: 10. The CDR3 consists of 16 residues.

The sample holds a few counts of this clonotype. The V call is TRBV5-1, the J call TRBJ2-1; TRBD2 might be the D (5 bases). Trimming left V 0 bases short and J 3 bases short, with 10 bases between. CDR3 length: 15 residues. Germline lookup yields CDR1 SGHRS and CDR2 YFSETQ. The CDR3 DNA sequence: TGCGCCAGCAGCTTGGACGCCGGGAACTACAATGAGCAGTTCTTC. This encodes CASSLDAGNYNEQFF.

This clonotype came up many times. As DNA, the CDR3 is TGTGCCAGCAGTTTGCGGGGCAATGAGCAGTTCTTC. This codes for CASSLRGNEQFF. The rearrangement joins TRBV7-9 to TRBJ2-1, with a weak D call TRBD2 (6 bases). With 6 bases removed from V and 6 bases from J, the gap between germline ends came to 9 bases. The CDR3 consists of 12 residues. Germline V gene data show CDR1 as SEHNR and CDR2 as FQNEAQ (reference sequence).